This T cell receptor beta chain was found in a study of shared clonotypes between healthy human individuals. On sorted subsets, replicate PCRs used 200 to 250 ng DNA, or about 30,000 T cell genomes. Profiling relied on immunoSEQ multiplex PCR, and the TCRdb table lists in-frame clones only, not all of them. Of some 1.5 million clones detected, approximately 98% appear once; the ten largest clones hold roughly 0.45%. This CDR3 spans 12 amino acids. Deletions cut 3 bases from V and 3 bases from J, with 6 bases between. CDR1 is WNHNN and CDR2 is SYGVQD in the germline V gene (reference sequence). The source of this sequence is a man aged 30 to 45 in good health. The chain is built from TRBV10-1 and TRBJ2-7; possible D gene TRBD1, 5 bases. What was sequenced was naive CD4+ T cells sorted from blood. The subset: CD45RA+ positively selected. Here the CDR3 reads CASSDRDYEQYF. The CDR3 coding sequence is TGCGCCAGCAGTGACAGGGACTACGAGCAGTACTTC.